This T cell receptor beta chain was retrieved from a study of siplizumab effects on memory and regulatory T cells. The data were produced by immunoSEQ multiplex PCR, yet TCRdb's version contains in-frame clones alone and is incomplete. This sample has tens of thousands of clones, with over 90% found just once. Germline V gene lookup returns CDR1 ENHRY and CDR2 SYGVKD. CDR3 size: 14 residues. J lost 2 bases, V lost 4 bases, and 1 base had no gene match. V and J are TRBV10-3 and TRBJ2-7, with TRBD2 matching over 11 bases. Sequencing used CD8+ T cells sorted from blood. This receptor was identified in a human donor in good health. The CDR3 nucleotides read TGTGCCATCAGTGCACTAGCGGGGGCCTACGAGCAGTACTTC. It encodes CAISALAGAYEQYF.